Following are 32 T cell receptor beta chains from one sample sequenced in a study of blood T cell repertoires in COVID-19. Libraries were prepared by immunoSEQ multiplex PCR; TCRdb keeps only in-frame clonotypes and omits some of them. The sample lists approximately 360,000 clones, approximately 87% seen once, with approximately 1.8% in the top ten. Sequenced: PBMCs or T cells enriched from blood (not recorded which). These receptors were obtained from a man in his forties in a cohort exposed to, infected with or recovered from COVID-19 (not recorded which).

This chain links TRBV11-2 with TRBJ2-1, with 13 positions matching TRBD2. The CDR3 extends over 16 amino acids. The V and J ends lost 3 bases and 16 bases, in that order; junction bases with no gene match: 15. From germline, CDR1 is SGHAT and CDR2 FQNNGV. CDR3 in amino acids: CASSFDPGLAGPAIFF. The CDR3 DNA reads TGTGCCAGCAGCTTCGACCCGGGACTAGCGGGACCCGCGATCTTCTTC.

This chain connects TRBV7-2 to TRBJ1-6; D is unclear. CDR3 size: 15 residues. The germline V gene encodes CDR1 SGHTA and CDR2 FQGNSA. V shed 7 bases and J shed 9 bases, with 19 bases lying between them. The CDR3 coding sequence is TGTGCCAGCATCTCTGGGCCCACGCGGGGTTCACCCCTCCACTTT. It encodes CASISGPTRGSPLHF.

The chain recombines TRBV3-1 (or the pseudogene TRBV3-2) with TRBJ1-2, with TRBD1 matching 7 bases. Unmatched junction bases numbered 8, after V lost 0 bases and J lost 4 bases. CDR1 and CDR2 from the germline V gene are LGHDT and YNNKEL (reference sequence). This CDR3 is 16 amino acids long. The CDR3 coding sequence is TGTGCCAGCAGCCAAGACAGGGGGAAATGGACCTATGGCTACACCTTC. The encoded protein is CASSQDRGKWTYGYTF.

The chain carries TRBV5-8 and TRBJ2-1, with TRBD2 matching over 7 bases. CDR3 size: 14 residues. CDR1 and CDR2 from the germline V gene are SGHTS and YDEGEE. V shed 0 bases and J 8 bases; nucleotides not matched to a gene: 5. The CDR3 DNA sequence: TGTGCCAGCAGCTTGGGCGGGAGTAGGGATGAGCAGTTCTTC. It yields the protein CASSLGGSRDEQFF. Looking up the rest from reference TRBV5-8 and TRBJ2-1 gives the full variable domain: EAGVTQSPTHLIKTRGQQATLRCSPISGHTSVYWYQQALGLGLQFLLWYDEGEERNRGNFPPRFSGRQFPNYSSELNVNALELEDSALYLCASSLGGSRDEQFFGPGTRLTVL.

This clone has only one observation. The chain recombines TRBV18 with TRBJ1-3, with D uncertain. This CDR3 is 13 amino acids long. Germline CDR1 reads KGHSH; CDR2 reads LQKENI. The chain's CDR3 is CATRAQAGNTIYF. The CDR3 coding sequence is TGTGCAACGCGAGCTCAAGCGGGAAACACCATATATTTT.

The gene calls are TRBV21-1 and TRBJ1-4; the table's D call TRBD1 went unverified against the DNA. TRBV21-1 is termed a pseudogene. This CDR3 comprises 16 residues. The CDR3 nucleotides are TGTGCCAGCACGCTCCTTTTGGGACAGGGGGCTGGAAAACTGTTTTTT. Protein sequence: CASTLLLGQGAGKLFF.

The J gene is TRBJ2-1, the V gene TRBV6-5; TRBD1 is a possible D gene (7 bases). V lost 2 bases and J lost 8, with 13 bases in between. Germline assignment: CDR1 MNHEY and CDR2 SVGAGI. The CDR3 is 14 residues long. CDR3 DNA sequence: TGTGCCAGCAGTTACCCAGCCAGGGGGGATGAGCAGTTCTTC. Its protein is CASSYPARGDEQFF.

The chain links TRBV6-5 to TRBJ2-1; 8 positions match TRBD1. The V and J ends lost 2 bases and 8 bases, in that order; junction bases with no gene match: 5. The CDR3 length is 14 residues. Germline V gives CDR1 MNHEY, CDR2 SVGAGI. The CDR3 is CASSYARTGHEQFF. In DNA form, the CDR3 reads TGTGCCAGCAGTTACGCTCGGACAGGGCATGAGCAGTTCTTC.

This clone was counted a single time. This same CDR3 is encoded by further DNA sequences in the sample. This chain uses TRBV6-5 with TRBJ2-7; 7 bases align to TRBD1. The CDR3 runs 12 residues. Germline V gene lookup returns CDR1 MNHEY and CDR2 SVGAGI. Trimming at V came to 6 bases and at J to 3 bases, leaving 2 bases not matched to a gene. The CDR3 loop is CASSRQGYEQYF. DNA for the CDR3: TGTGCCAGCAGCCGACAGGGCTACGAGCAGTACTTC.

This chain links TRBV29-1 with TRBJ2-1; 10 bases map to TRBD2. V lost 1 base to trimming and J lost 0 bases; unmatched junction nucleotides: 0. The CDR3 has 15 residues. Germline values: CDR1 SQVTM, CDR2 ANQGSEA. CDR3 sequence reads: CSVEGTSGSYNEQFF. Here the CDR3 DNA reads TGCAGCGTTGAAGGGACTAGCGGCTCCTACAATGAGCAGTTCTTC.

The chain combines TRBV6-5 with TRBJ1-3; possible D gene TRBD1, 5 bases. CDR1 and CDR2 from the germline V gene are MNHEY and SVGAGI. The CDR3 is 15 amino acids. Deletions cut 8 bases from V and 3 bases from J, with 17 bases between. CDR3 in DNA: TGTGCCAGCTCGGCGGGGAGGGGCAATGGAAACACCATATATTTT. Protein product: CASSAGRGNGNTIYF.

The genes are TRBV6-5 and TRBJ1-1; D perhaps matches TRBD1 (5 bases). Germline V lookup: CDR1 MNHEY, CDR2 SVGAGI. The CDR3 has 14 residues. The ends were cut back, 2 bases at V and 3 bases at J, with 10 bases in the middle. The CDR3 loop is CASSYGAGDTEAFF. The CDR3 DNA sequence: TGTGCCAGCAGTTACGGGGCTGGGGACACTGAAGCTTTCTTT.

The rearrangement uses TRBV24-1 and TRBJ1-2; 8 nucleotides match TRBD1. J lost 4 bases, V lost 3 bases, and 9 bases had no gene match. The CDR3 is 16 residues long. In germline, CDR1 is KGHDR, CDR2 SFDVKD. CDR3 bases: TGTGCCACCAGTGATGGCAACAGGGGGTTCGGCTATGGCTACACCTTC. The encoded protein is CATSDGNRGFGYGYTF.

This CDR3 reads CASSREQGWETQYF. Written as DNA, the CDR3 is TGTGCCAGCTCACGGGAACAGGGCTGGGAGACCCAGTACTTC. The chain combines TRBV18 with TRBJ2-5; D may be TRBD1 (6 bases). Germline loops: CDR1 KGHSH, CDR2 LQKENI. V was clipped by 4 bases and J by 5 bases, with 14 bases between them. CDR3 size: 14 residues.

The V and J genes are TRBV20-1 and TRBJ2-7, with 7 positions matching TRBD2. Germline V gene sequence: CDR1 DFQATT, CDR2 SNEGSKA (reference sequence). The ends lost 3 bases at V and 6 bases at J; junction bases unmatched: 11. CDR3 length equals 14 residues. CDR3 sequence reads: CSASGGVRPTEQYF. As DNA, the CDR3 is TGCAGTGCTAGTGGGGGGGTCCGCCCTACCGAGCAGTACTTC.

CDR3 in amino acids: CASSLEVSAPNQPQHF. DNA of the CDR3: TGTGCCAGCAGTTTAGAGGTGTCAGCCCCCAATCAGCCCCAGCATTTT. V is TRBV28 and J is TRBJ1-5; D is ambiguous. Germline CDR1 and CDR2: MDHEN and SYDVKM. V was pared by 2 bases and J by 3 bases, with 14 bases between. The CDR3 totals 16 residues.

The gene calls are TRBV18 and TRBJ2-7; D not resolved. The CDR3 is 13 residues long. V lost 0 bases to trimming and J lost 0 bases, with 3 bases between them. Germline V gene sequence: CDR1 KGHSH, CDR2 LQKENI. The CDR3 coding sequence is TGTGCCAGCTCACCACCGGCCTCCTACGAGCAGTACTTC. This gives the protein CASSPPASYEQYF.

The rearrangement uses TRBV30 and TRBJ2-7; maybe TRBD1 (5 bases). This CDR3 comprises 13 residues. V lost 4 bases and J lost 4, with 14 bases in between. From germline, CDR1 is GTSNPN and CDR2 SVGIG (reference sequence). CDR3: CAWTSSAGYEQYF. In DNA, the CDR3 is TGTGCCTGGACCTCTTCAGCAGGGTACGAGCAGTACTTC.

This rearrangement joins TRBV7-8 to TRBJ2-1; D perhaps matches TRBD2 (5 bases). Trimming pared 1 base from V and 2 bases from J, leaving 12 bases between. This CDR3 has 16 amino acids. Germline values: CDR1 SGHVS, CDR2 FQNEAQ. This chain's CDR3 is CASSLDVGVPYNEQFF. The CDR3 nucleotides are TGTGCCAGCAGCTTAGATGTGGGAGTTCCCTACAATGAGCAGTTCTTC.

This clone was observed a few times. The V call is TRBV9, the J call TRBJ1-4, with TRBD1 identical over 8 bases. J gave up 3 bases and V 0 bases, and 7 bases lay outside the gene matches. From germline, CDR1 is SGDLS and CDR2 YYNGEE. This CDR3 has 17 amino acids. The CDR3 protein is CASSVGSGGKSNEKLFF. The CDR3 nucleotides read TGTGCCAGCAGCGTAGGTTCAGGGGGCAAGTCTAATGAAAAACTGTTTTTT.

This chain connects TRBV11-2 to TRBJ2-1; 7 bases are a match to TRBD1. The V segment lost 4 bases and the J segment 4 bases; nucleotides outside the gene matches: 7. The CDR3 has 15 residues. Germline V gene data show CDR1 as SGHAT and CDR2 as FQNNGV. Here the CDR3 reads CASSWGTADYNEQFF. In nucleotides, the CDR3 is TGTGCCAGCAGCTGGGGGACAGCGGATTACAATGAGCAGTTCTTC.

This clone was detected once. J is TRBJ2-7 and V is TRBV2; TRBD1 might be the D (6 bases). The germline V gene encodes CDR1 SNHLY and CDR2 FYNNEI. Trimming removed 0 bases from V and 7 bases from J, with 13 bases in between. This CDR3 is built from 14 residues. The CDR3 region is CASSEAGGAREQYF. The CDR3 DNA is TGTGCCAGCAGTGAAGCAGGGGGAGCGAGGGAGCAGTACTTC.

The DNA of the CDR3 is TGTGCTAGTGGTTTGCTGATCACTAGCGGGAGCTCCTACAATGAGCAGTTCTTC. This encodes CASGLLITSGSSYNEQFF. The chain uses TRBV12-5 and TRBJ2-1, with 11 bases lining up with TRBD2. CDR1 LGHNT and CDR2 FRNRAP come from the germline V gene. The CDR3 totals 18 residues. V lost 2 bases and J lost 0; bases outside the gene matches: 6.

The J gene is TRBJ2-5, the V gene TRBV11-2, with D possibly TRBD1 on 6 matching bases. Germline CDR1 is SGHAT and CDR2 is FQNNGV. This CDR3 has 14 residues. V was cut by 1 base and J by 2 bases, with 8 bases left in between. This CDR3 reads CASSLAGAQETQYF. DNA of the CDR3: TGTGCCAGCAGCTTAGCAGGGGCACAAGAGACCCAGTACTTC.

Concerning this clone: Other DNA sequences in the same sample also yield this CDR3. The V gene is TRBV28, the J gene TRBJ2-7, with D perhaps matching TRBD1 (5 bases). The CDR3 is 14 amino acids. Per the germline V gene, CDR1 is MDHEN and CDR2 is SYDVKM. The V gene lost 1 base and the J gene lost 3 bases, with 10 bases spanning the gap. The CDR3 sequence: CASSLSQGGYEQYF. CDR3 sequence (DNA): TGTGCCAGCAGTTTATCCCAGGGCGGCTACGAGCAGTACTTC.

V usage is TRBV11-2 and J usage is TRBJ2-3, with D hard to call. CDR1 is SGHAT and CDR2 is FQNNGV in the germline V gene. V lost 1 base to trimming and J lost 4 bases, with 9 bases between them. The CDR3 is 14 residues long. The chain's CDR3 is CASSLVSRPDTQYF. The CDR3 DNA sequence: TGTGCCAGCAGCTTAGTTAGCCGCCCAGATACGCAGTATTTT.

This sequence joins TRBV24-1 and TRBJ2-7; 7 bases map to TRBD2. The V gene end was trimmed by 11 bases and the J gene end by 5 bases; junction bases not matched to a gene: 11. CDR3 length: 13 residues. Germline V gene data show CDR1 as KGHDR and CDR2 as SFDVKD. The CDR3 sequence: CAILPGRIHEQYF. As DNA, the CDR3 is TGTGCCATCCTTCCCGGGAGGATCCACGAGCAGTACTTC.

This sequence joins TRBV3-1 (or the pseudogene TRBV3-2) and TRBJ2-1, with D uncertain. The CDR3 length is 15 residues. From germline, CDR1 is LGHDT and CDR2 YNNKEL (reference sequence). Deletions cut 1 base from V and 4 bases from J, with 11 bases between. As DNA, the CDR3 is TGTGCCAGCAGCCAAGGTTCAGGAAGATACAATGAGCAGTTCTTC. Protein: CASSQGSGRYNEQFF.

The rearrangement joins TRBV18 to TRBJ2-1; 7 bases fit TRBD2. This CDR3 region has 16 residues. After removal of 3 bases from V and 7 bases from J, the junction contained 12 bases not matched to a gene. CDR1 is KGHSH, CDR2 LQKENI, per germline. CDR3 coding DNA: TGTGCCAGCTCACCGGCCAGGGAACCGGGAGGAAATGAGCAGTTCTTC. It encodes CASSPAREPGGNEQFF. Full variable domain (outside the CDR3, taken from reference TRBV18 and TRBJ2-1): NAGVMQNPRHLVRRRGQEARLRCSPMKGHSHVYWYRQLPEEGLKFMVYLQKENIIDESGMPKERFSAEFPKEGPSILRIQQVVRGDSAAYFCASSPAREPGGNEQFFGPGTRLTVL.

This rearrangement joins TRBV27 to TRBJ1-2; 8 bases line up with TRBD1. V trimming: 3 bases; J trimming: 3 bases; junction bases outside the gene matches: 12. CDR3 length equals 17 residues. The V gene's germline CDR1 is MNHEY and CDR2 SMNVEV (reference sequence). In nucleotides, the CDR3 is TGTGCCAGCAGTTTGGAAGGACAGGGCAGATTTTACTATGGCTACACCTTC. It encodes CASSLEGQGRFYYGYTF.

J is TRBJ2-1 and V is TRBV25-1; 9 bases fit TRBD2. Germline values: CDR1 MGHDK, CDR2 SYGVNS. CDR3 length: 17 amino acids. V gave up 3 bases and J gave up 6 bases; unmatched junction bases: 12. CDR3 protein: CASSDSRGRAISNEQFF. The DNA for the CDR3 is TGTGCCAGCAGTGACTCCCGCGGGAGGGCGATAAGCAATGAGCAGTTCTTC.

The V call is TRBV7-2, the J call TRBJ1-1; D is possibly TRBD1 (6 bases). Trimming removed 1 base from V and 1 base from J, with 19 bases in between. Germline V gene data show CDR1 as SGHTA and CDR2 as FQGNSA. CDR3 size: 18 residues. CDR3 region: CASSLGFRGPRRNTEAFF. The CDR3, as DNA: TGTGCCAGCAGCTTAGGTTTCAGGGGCCCGCGAAGGAACACTGAAGCTTTCTTT.